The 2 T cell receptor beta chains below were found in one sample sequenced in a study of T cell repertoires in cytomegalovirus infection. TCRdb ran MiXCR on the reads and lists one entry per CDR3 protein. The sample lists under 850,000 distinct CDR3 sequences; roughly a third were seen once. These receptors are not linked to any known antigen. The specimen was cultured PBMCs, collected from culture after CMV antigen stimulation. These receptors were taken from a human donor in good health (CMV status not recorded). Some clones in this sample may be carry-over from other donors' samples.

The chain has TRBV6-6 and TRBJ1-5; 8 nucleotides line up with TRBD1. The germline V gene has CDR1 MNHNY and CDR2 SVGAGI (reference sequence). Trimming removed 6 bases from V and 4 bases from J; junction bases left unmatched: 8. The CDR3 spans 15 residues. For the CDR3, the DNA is TGTGCCAGCAGCTCTGGGACAGGACGAAATCAGCCCCAGCATTTT. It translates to CASSSGTGRNQPQHF.

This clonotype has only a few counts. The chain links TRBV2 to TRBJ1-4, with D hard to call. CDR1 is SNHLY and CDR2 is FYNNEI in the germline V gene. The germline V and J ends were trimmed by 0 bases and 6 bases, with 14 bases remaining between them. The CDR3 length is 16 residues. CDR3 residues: CASSEAPGGIYEKLFF. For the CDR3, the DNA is TGTGCCAGCAGTGAAGCCCCGGGAGGGATCTATGAAAAACTGTTTTTT.